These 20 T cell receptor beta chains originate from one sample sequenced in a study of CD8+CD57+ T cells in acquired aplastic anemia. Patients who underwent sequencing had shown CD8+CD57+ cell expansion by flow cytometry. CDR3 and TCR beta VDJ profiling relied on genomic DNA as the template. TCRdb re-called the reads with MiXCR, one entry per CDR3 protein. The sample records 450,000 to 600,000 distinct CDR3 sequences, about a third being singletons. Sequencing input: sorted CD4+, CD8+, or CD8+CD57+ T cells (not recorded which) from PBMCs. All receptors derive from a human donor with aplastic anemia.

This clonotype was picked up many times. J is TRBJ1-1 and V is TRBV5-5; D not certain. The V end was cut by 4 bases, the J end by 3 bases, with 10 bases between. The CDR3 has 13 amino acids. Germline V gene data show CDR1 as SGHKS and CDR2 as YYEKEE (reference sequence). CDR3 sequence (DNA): TGTGCCAGCAGCCCCGACCCCTACACTGAAGCTTTCTTT. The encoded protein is CASSPDPYTEAFF. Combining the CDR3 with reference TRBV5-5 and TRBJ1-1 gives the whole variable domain DAGVTQSPTHLIKTRGQQVTLRCSPISGHKSVSWYQQVLGQGPQFIFQYYEKEERGRGNFPDRFSARQFPNYSSELNVNALLLGDSALYLCASSPDPYTEAFFGQGTRLTVV.

The CDR3 bases are TGTGCCAGCAGTTCTTGGGGTCAACCACCCTACACCTTC. This translates into CASSSWGQPPYTF. The rearrangement joins TRBV2 to TRBJ1-2, with D hard to call. Germline assignment: CDR1 SNHLY and CDR2 FYNNEI. This CDR3 has 13 residues. Trimming removed 5 bases from V and 10 bases from J, with 17 bases in between.

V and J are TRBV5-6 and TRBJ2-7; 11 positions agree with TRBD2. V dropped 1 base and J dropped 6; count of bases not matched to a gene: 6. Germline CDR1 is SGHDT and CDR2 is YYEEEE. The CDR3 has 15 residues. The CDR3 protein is CASSLRLAGGSEQYF. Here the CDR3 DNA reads TGTGCCAGCAGCTTGAGGCTAGCGGGAGGTTCCGAGCAGTACTTC.

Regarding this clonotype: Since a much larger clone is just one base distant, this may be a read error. The CDR3 spells CSARGEQGVVPQHF. CDR3 nucleotides: TGCAGTGCTAGAGGCGAACAGGGTGTAGTGCCCCAGCATTTT. V gene TRBV20-1 combines with J gene TRBJ1-5, with D possibly TRBD1 on 6 matching bases. Germline CDR1 DFQATT, CDR2 SNEGSKA (reference sequence). The CDR3 consists of 14 residues. V was shortened by 1 base and J by 9 bases, with 16 bases between the two germline ends.

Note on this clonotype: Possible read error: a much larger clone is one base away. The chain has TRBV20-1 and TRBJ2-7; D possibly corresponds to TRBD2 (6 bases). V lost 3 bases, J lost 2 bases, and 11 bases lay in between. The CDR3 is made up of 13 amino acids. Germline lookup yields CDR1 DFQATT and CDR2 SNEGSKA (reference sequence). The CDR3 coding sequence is TGCAGTGCTAGGTTACTAGCACCCTACGAGCAGTACTTC. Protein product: CSARLLAPYEQYF.

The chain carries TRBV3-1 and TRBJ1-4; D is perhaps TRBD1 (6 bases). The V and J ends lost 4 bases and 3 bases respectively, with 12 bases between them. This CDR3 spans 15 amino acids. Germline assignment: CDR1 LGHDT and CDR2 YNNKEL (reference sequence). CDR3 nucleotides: TGTGCCAGCAGCCCGTGGACAGCTCCTAATGAAAAACTGTTTTTT. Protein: CASSPWTAPNEKLFF.

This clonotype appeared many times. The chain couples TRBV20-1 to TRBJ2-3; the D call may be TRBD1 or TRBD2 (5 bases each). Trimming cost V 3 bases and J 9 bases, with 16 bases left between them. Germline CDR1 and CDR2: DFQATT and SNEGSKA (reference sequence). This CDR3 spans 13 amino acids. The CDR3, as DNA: TGCAGTGCTAGTCAGGCCGGGACCGCAACGCAGTATTTT. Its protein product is CSASQAGTATQYF.

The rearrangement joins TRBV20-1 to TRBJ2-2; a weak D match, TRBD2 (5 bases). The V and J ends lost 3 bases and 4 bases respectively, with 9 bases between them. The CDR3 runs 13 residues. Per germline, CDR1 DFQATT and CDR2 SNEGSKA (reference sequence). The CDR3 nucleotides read TGCAGTGCTAGTTTGGGGAGCACCGGGGAGCTGTTTTTT. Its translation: CSASLGSTGELFF.

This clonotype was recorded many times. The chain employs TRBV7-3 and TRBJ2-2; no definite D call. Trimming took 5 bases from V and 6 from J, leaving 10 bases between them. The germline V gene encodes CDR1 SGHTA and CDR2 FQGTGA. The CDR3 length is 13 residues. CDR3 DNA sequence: TGTGCCAGCAGCCCTAAGACGGCCGGGGAGCTGTTTTTT. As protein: CASSPKTAGELFF. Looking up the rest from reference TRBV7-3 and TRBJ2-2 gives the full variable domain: GAGVSQTPSNKVTEKGKYVELRCDPISGHTALYWYRQSLGQGPEFLIYFQGTGAADDSGLPNDRFFAVRPEGSVSTLKIQRTERGDSAVYLCASSPKTAGELFFGEGSRLTVL.

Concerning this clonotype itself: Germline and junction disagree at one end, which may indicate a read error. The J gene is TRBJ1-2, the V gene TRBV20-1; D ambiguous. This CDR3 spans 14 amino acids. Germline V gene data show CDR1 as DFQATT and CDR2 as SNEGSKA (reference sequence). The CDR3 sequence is CSARGIGGSYGYTF. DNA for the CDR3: TGCAGTGCGAGAGGTATTGGAGGATCCTATGGCTACACCTTC.

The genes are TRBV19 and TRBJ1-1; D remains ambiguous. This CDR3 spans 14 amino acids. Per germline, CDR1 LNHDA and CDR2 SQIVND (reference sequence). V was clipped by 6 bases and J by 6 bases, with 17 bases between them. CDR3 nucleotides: TGTGCCAGTAGATTCGCCTCCCCGCCCTCTGAAGCTTTCTTT. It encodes CASRFASPPSEAFF.

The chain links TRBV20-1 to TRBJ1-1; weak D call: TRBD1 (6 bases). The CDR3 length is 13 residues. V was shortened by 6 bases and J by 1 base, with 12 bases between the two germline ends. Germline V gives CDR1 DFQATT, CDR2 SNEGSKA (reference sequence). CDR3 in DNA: TGCAGTGCCTTGGGACACCAGAACACTGAAGCTTTCTTT. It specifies CSALGHQNTEAFF.

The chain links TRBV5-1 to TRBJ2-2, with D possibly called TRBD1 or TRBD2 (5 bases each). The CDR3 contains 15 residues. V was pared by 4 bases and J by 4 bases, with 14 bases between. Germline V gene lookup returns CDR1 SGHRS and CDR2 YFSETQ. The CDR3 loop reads CASSRDGAGTGELFF. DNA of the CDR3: TGCGCCAGCAGCCGAGACGGGGCGGGCACCGGGGAGCTGTTTTTT. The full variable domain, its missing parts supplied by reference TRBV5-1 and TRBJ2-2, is KAGVTQTPRYLIKTRGQQVTLSCSPISGHRSVSWYQQTPGQGLQFLFEYFSETQRNKGNFPGRFSGRQFSNSRSEMNVSTLELGDSALYLCASSRDGAGTGELFFGEGSRLTVL.

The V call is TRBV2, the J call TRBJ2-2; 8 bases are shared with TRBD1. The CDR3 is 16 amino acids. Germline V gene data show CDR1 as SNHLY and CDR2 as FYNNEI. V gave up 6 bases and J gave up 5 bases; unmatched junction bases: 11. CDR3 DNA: TGTGCCAGCAGGCAGTCCACCGGGACAGGTACCGGGGAGCTGTTTTTT. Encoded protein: CASRQSTGTGTGELFF.

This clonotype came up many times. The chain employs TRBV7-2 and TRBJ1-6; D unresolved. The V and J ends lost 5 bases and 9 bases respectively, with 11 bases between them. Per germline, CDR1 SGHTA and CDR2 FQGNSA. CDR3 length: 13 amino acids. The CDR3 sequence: CASSPNEGSPLHF. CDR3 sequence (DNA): TGTGCCAGCAGCCCTAACGAGGGTTCACCCCTCCACTTT. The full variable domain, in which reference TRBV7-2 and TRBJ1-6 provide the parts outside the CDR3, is GAGVSQSPSNKVTEKGKDVELRCDPISGHTALYWYRQSLGQGLEFLIYFQGNSAPDKSGLPSDRFSAERTGGSVSTLTIQRTQQEDSAVYLCASSPNEGSPLHFGNGTRLTVT.

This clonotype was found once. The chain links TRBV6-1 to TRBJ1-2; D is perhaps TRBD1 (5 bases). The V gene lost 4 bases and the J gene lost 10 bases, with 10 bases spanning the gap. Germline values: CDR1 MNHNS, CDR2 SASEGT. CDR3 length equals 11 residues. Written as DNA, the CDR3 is TGTGCCAGCAGTGCCCTCAGGGACTACACCTTC. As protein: CASSALRDYTF.

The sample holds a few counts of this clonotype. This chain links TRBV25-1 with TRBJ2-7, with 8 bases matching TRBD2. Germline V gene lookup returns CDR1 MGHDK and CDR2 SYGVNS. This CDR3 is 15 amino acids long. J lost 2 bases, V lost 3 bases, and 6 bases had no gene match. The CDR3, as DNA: TGTGCCAGCAGTGATTTGGGTAGCGGGACCTACGAGCAGTACTTC. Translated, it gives CASSDLGSGTYEQYF.

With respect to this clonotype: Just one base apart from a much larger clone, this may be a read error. CDR3 nucleotides: TGTGCCAGCAGCCGCAGTAGGAACATTGAAGCTTTCTTT. This translates into CASSRSRNIEAFF. This rearrangement joins TRBV7-8 to TRBJ1-1; D uncertain. Germline V gives CDR1 SGHVS, CDR2 FQNEAQ. The CDR3 spans 13 residues.

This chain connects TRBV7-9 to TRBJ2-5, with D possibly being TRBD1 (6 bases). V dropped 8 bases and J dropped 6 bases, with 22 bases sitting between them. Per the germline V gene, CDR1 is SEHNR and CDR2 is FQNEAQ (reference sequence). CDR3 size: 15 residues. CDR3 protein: CASSPPIQGLKTQYF. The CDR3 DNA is TGTGCCAGCTCACCACCGATCCAGGGGCTGAAGACCCAGTACTTC.

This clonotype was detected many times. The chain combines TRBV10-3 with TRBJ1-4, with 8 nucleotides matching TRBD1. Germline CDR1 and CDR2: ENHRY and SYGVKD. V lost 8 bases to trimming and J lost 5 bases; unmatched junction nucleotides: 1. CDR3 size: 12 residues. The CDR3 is CAIGDRNEKLFF. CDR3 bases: TGTGCCATCGGGGACAGGAATGAAAAACTGTTTTTT.